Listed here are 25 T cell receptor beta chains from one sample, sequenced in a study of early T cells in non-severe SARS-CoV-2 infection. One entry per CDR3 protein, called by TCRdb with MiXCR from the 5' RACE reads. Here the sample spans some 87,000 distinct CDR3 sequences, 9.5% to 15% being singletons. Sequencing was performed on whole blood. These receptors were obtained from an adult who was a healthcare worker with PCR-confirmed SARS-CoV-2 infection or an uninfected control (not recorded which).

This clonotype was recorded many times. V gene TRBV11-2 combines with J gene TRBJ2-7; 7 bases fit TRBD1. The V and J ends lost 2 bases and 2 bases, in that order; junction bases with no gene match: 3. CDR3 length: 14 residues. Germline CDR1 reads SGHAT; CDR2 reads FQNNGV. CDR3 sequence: CASSLRDRPYEQYF. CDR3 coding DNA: TGTGCCAGCAGCTTACGGGACAGACCCTACGAGCAGTACTTC.

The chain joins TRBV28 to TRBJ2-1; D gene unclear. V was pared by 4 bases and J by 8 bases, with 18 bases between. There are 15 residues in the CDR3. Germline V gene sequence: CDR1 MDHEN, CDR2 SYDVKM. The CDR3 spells CASSSLRAAEDEQFF. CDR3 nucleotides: TGTGCCAGCAGTTCCCTTAGGGCCGCCGAGGATGAGCAGTTCTTC.

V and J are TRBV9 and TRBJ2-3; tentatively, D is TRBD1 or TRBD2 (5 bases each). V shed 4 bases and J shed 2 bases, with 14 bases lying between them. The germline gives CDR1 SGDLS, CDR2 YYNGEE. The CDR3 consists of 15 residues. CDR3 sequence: CASSPRGTATDTQYF. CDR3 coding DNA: TGTGCCAGCAGCCCTAGAGGGACGGCCACAGATACGCAGTATTTT.

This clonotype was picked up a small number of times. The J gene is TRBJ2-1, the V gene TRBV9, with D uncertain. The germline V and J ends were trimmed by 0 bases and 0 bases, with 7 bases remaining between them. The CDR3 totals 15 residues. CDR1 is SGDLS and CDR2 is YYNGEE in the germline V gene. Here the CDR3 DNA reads TGTGCCAGCAGCGTAGGACTGGACTCCTACAATGAGCAGTTCTTC. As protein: CASSVGLDSYNEQFF.

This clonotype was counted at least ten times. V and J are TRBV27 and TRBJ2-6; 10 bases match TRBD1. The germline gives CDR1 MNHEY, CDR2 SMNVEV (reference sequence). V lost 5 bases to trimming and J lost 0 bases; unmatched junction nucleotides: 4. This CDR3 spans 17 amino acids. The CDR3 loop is CASSMGQGYSGANVLTF. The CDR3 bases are TGTGCCAGCAGTATGGGACAGGGGTACTCTGGGGCCAACGTCCTGACTTTC.

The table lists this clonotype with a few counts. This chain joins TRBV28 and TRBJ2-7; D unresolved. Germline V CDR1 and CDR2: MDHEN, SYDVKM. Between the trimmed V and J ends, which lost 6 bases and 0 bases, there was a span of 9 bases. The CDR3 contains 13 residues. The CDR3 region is CASRSGDSYEQYF. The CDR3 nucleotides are TGTGCCAGCAGGAGTGGGGACTCCTACGAGCAGTACTTC.

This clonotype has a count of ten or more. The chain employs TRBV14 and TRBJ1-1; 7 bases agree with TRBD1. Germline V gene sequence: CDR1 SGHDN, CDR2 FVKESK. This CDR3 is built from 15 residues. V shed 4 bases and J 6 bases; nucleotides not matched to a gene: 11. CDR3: CASSLGQVRISEAFF. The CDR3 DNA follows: TGTGCCAGCAGCCTAGGACAGGTCCGGATCTCTGAAGCTTTCTTT.

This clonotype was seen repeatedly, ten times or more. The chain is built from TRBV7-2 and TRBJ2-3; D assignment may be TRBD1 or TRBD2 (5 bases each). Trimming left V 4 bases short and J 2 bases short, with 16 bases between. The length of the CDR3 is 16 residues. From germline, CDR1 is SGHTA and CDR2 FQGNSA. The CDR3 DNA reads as TGTGCCAGCAGCTACGGCAGTGGGGGACCCACAGATACGCAGTATTTT. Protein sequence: CASSYGSGGPTDTQYF.

CDR3 loop: CASSYGTSGYEQYF. DNA for the CDR3: TGTGCCAGCAGTTACGGGACTAGCGGCTACGAGCAGTACTTC. The V gene is TRBV6-2 or TRBV6-3, the J gene TRBJ2-7; 11 nucleotides match TRBD2. The CDR3 has 14 residues. Trimming took 2 bases from V and 3 from J; bases not matched to a gene: 0. Germline lookup yields CDR1 MNHEY and CDR2 SVGEGT.

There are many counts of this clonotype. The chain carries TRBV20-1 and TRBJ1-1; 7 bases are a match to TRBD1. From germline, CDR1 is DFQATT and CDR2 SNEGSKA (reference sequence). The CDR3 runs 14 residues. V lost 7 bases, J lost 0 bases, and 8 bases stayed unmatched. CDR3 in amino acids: CSVPDRLMNTEAFF. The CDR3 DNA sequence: TGCAGTGTACCGGACAGGCTCATGAACACTGAAGCTTTCTTT.

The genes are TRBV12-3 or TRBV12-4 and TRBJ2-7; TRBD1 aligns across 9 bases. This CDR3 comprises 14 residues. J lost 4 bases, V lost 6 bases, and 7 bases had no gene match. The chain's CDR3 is CASSGGQGTYEQYF. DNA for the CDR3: TGTGCCAGCAGCGGGGGACAGGGAACTTACGAGCAGTACTTC.

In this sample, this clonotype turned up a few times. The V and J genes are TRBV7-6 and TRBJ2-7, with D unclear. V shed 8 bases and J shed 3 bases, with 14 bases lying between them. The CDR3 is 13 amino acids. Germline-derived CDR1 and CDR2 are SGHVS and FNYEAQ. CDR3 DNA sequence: TGTGCCAGCGTGGACGGCCCGAACTACGAGCAGTACTTC. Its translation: CASVDGPNYEQYF.

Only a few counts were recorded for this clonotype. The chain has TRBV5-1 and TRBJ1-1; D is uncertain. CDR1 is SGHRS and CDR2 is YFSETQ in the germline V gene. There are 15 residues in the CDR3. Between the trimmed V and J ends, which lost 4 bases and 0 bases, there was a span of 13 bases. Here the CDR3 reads CASSPEEALNTEAFF. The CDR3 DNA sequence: TGCGCCAGCAGCCCCGAGGAGGCGCTGAACACTGAAGCTTTCTTT.

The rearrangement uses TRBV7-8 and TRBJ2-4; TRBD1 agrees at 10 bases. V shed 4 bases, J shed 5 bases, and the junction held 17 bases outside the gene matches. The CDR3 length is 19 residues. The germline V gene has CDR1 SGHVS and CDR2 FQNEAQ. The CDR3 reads CASSSPGQGLSGRENIQYF. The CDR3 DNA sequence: TGTGCCAGCAGCTCCCCGGGACAGGGGTTGTCTGGGAGGGAAAACATTCAGTACTTC.

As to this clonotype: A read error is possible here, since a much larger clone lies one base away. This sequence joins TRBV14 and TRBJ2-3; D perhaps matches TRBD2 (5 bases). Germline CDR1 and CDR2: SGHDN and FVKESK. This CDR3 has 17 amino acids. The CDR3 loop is CAGSQGISDARTDTQYF. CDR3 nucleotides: TGTGCCGGCAGCCAAGGGATTAGCGATGCACGCACAGATACGCAGTATTTT.

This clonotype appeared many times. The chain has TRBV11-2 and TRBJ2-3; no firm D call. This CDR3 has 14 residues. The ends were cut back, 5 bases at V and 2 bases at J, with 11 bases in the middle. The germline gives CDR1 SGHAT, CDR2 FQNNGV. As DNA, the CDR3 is TGTGCCAGCAGCCCCCAACTCTACACAGATACGCAGTATTTT. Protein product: CASSPQLYTDTQYF.

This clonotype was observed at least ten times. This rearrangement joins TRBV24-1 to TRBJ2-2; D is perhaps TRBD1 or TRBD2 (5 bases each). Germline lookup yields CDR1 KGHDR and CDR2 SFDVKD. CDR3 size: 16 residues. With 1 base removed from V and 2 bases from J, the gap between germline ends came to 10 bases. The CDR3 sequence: CATSDFGGPNTGELFF. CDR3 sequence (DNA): TGTGCCACCAGTGATTTTGGGGGTCCCAACACCGGGGAGCTGTTTTTT.

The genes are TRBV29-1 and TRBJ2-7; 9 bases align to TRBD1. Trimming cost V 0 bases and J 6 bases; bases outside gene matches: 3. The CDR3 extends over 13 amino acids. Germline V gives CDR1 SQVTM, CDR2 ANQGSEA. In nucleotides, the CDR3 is TGCAGCGTTGAAGAGGGACAGGGATCCGAGCAGTACTTC. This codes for CSVEEGQGSEQYF.

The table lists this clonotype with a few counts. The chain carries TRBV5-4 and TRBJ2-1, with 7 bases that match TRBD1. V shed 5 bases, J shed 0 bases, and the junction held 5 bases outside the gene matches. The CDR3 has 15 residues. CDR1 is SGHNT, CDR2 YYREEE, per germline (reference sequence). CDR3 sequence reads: CASREDRSSYNEQFF. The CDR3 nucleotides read TGTGCCAGCAGAGAGGACAGGAGCTCCTACAATGAGCAGTTCTTC.

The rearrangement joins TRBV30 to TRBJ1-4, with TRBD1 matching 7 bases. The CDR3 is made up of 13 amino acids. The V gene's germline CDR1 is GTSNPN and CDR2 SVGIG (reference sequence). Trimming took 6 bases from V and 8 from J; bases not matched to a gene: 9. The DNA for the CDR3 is TGTGCCTGTAGGGGGCCAGTTCGAGAAAAACTGTTTTTT. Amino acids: CACRGPVREKLFF.

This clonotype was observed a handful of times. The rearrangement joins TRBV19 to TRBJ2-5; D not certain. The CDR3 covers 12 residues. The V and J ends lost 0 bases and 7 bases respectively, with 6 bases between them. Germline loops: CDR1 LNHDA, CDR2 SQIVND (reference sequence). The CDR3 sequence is CASSIDHRTQYF. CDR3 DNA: TGTGCCAGTAGTATAGATCACAGGACCCAGTACTTC.

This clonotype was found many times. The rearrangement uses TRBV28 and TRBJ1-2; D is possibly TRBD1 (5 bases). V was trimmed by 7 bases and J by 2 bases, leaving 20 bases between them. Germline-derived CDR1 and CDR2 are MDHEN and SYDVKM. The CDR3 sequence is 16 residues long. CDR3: CASTRDETYLNYGYTF. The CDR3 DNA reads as TGTGCCAGCACCCGGGACGAAACATACCTAAACTATGGCTACACCTTC.

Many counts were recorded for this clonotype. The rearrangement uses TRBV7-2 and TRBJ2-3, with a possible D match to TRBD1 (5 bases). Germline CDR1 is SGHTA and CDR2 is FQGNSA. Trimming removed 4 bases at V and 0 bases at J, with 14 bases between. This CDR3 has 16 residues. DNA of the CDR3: TGTGCCAGCAGCTCCGTAGGGGCCGCAAGCACAGATACGCAGTATTTT. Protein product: CASSSVGAASTDTQYF. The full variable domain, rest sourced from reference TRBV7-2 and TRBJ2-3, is GAGVSQSPSNKVTEKGKDVELRCDPISGHTALYWYRQSLGQGLEFLIYFQGNSAPDKSGLPSDRFSAERTGGSVSTLTIQRTQQEDSAVYLCASSSVGAASTDTQYFGPGTRLTVL.

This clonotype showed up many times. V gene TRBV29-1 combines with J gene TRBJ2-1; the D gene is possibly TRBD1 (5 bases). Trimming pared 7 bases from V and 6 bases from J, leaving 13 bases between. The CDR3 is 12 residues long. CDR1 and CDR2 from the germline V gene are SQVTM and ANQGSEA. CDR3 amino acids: CSANRGPNEQFF. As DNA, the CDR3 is TGCAGCGCCAATAGGGGCCCCAATGAGCAGTTCTTC.

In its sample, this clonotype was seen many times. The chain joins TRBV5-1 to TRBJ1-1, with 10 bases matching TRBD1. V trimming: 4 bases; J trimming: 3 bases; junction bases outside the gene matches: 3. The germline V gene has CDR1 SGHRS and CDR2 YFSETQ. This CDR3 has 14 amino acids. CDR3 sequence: CASSPDRGYTEAFF. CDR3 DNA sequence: TGCGCCAGCAGCCCGGACAGGGGGTACACTGAAGCTTTCTTT.